This T cell receptor beta chain was found in a study of post-analysis software for immune sequencing data. The library was made from cDNA and included unique molecular identifiers. The T cell input of roughly 1 to 11 million gave roughly 500,000 cDNA molecules. Using its own MiXCR run on the PCR reads, TCRdb lists one record per CDR3 protein. Of some 890,000 distinct CDR3 sequences detected, 53% appear once; the ten largest clones hold around 4.5%. About this clonotype itself: Its antigen is undetermined.

Germline-derived CDR1 and CDR2 are SGHAT and FQDESV (reference sequence). Between the trimmed V and J ends, which lost 2 bases and 6 bases, there was a span of 4 bases. This CDR3 is built from 12 residues. Study results and limitations: Significantly lower normalized Chao1 diversity was seen in multiple sclerosis patients than in controls. With TRBV5-6, TRBV5-1 and TRBV20-1 included, about five TRBV segments were more frequent in patients than in controls.

This TCR derives from a girl between 10 and 17 years old with multiple sclerosis. The rearrangement joins TRBV11-1 to TRBJ2-2; no firm D call. Sequenced input: blood. CDR3 sequence reads: CASSLTSGELFF. Written as DNA, the CDR3 is TGTGCCAGCAGCTTAACGTCCGGGGAGCTGTTTTTT.